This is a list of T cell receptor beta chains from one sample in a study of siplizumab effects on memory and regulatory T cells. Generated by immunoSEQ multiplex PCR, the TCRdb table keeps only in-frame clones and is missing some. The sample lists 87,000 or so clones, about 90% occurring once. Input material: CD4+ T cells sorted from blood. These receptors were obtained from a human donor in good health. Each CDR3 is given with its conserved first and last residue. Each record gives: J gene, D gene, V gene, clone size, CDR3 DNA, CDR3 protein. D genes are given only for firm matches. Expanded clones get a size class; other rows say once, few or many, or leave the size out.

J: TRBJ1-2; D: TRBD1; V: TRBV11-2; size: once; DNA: TGTGCCAGCAGCTTATTCGGACAGGGGAACTATGGCTACACCTTC; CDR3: CASSLFGQGNYGYTF
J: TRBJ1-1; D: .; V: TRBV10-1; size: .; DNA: TGCGCCAGCAGCAAAGGGACGGTGAACACTGAAGCTTTCTTT; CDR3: CASSKGTVNTEAFF
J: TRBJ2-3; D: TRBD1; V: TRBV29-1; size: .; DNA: TGCAGCGTTGAACAGGGGGCGGCAGATACGCAGTATTTT; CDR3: CSVEQGAADTQYF
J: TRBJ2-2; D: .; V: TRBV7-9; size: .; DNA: TGTGCCAGCAGCCAGTCCCAAGAATGGGCCGGGGAGCTGTTTTTT; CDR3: CASSQSQEWAGELFF
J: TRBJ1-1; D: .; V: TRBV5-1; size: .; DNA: TGCGCCAGCAGCTCGGCCCTCACGAAGAACACTGAAGCTTTCTTT; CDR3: CASSSALTKNTEAFF
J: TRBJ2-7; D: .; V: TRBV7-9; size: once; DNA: TGTGCCAGCAGCGCCGGGTTTAGCTCCTACGAGCAGTACTTC; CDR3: CASSAGFSSYEQYF
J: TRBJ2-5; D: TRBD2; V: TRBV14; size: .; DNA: TGTGCCAGCAGCCAACGCCTAGCGGGACAAGAGACCCAGTACTTC; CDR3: CASSQRLAGQETQYF
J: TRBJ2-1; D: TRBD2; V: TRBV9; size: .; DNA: TGTGCCAGCAGTGGCGCGGGACTAGCGTACGGTGAGCAGTTCTTC; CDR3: CASSGAGLAYGEQFF
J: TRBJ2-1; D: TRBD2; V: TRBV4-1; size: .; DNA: TGCGCCAGCAGTCCAAGACTAGCGGGAGGGCGGGTTCATGAGCAGTTCTTC; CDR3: CASSPRLAGGRVHEQFF
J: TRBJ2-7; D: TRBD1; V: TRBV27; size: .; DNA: TGTGCCAGCAGGGGACAGGGGGCGTACGAGCAGTACTTC; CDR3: CASRGQGAYEQYF
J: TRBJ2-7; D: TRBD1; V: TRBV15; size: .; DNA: TGTGCCACCAGCAGAGGCCGGACAGGGGACTACGAGCAGTACTTC; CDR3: CATSRGRTGDYEQYF
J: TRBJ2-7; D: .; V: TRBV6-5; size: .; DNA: TGTGCCAGCAGTCCGGGACGCAACTACGAGCAGTACTTC; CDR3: CASSPGRNYEQYF
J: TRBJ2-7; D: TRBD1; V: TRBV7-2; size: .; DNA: TGTGCCAGCAGCCGAGGACAGGGCCAGGGGCAGTACTTC; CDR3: CASSRGQGQGQYF
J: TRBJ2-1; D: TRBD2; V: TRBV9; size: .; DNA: TGTGCCAGCAGCCCCCCCGGAGTAGCGGGGGTCTCCTACAATGAGCAGTTCTTC; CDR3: CASSPPGVAGVSYNEQFF
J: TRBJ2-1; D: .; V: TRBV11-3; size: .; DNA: TGTGCCAGCAGCCTCGACGGGAGCTCCTACAATGAGCAGTTCTTC; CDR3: CASSLDGSSYNEQFF
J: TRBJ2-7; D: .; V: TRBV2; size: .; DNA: TGTGCCAGCGCGGGACAAATCTACGAGCAGTACTTC; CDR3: CASAGQIYEQYF
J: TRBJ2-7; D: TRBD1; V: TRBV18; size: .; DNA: TGTGCCAGCTCAGTAGGACAGGGCCAGGCCGAGCAGTACTTC; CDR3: CASSVGQGQAEQYF